This T cell receptor (beta chain) was found in a study of T cells expressing NK-cell markers. About the study: Each TCR beta repertoire originated in sorted T cells that were CD3+CD56+NKG2C+, CD3+CD56+NKG2C- or CD3+CD56-NKG2C+. Whole-study findings and limits: The contribution of dominant NKG2C+ clonotypes to CD8+ T cells in five to seven donors was roughly 1.0-7.5%. In a few donors, dominant clonotypes made up about 28.3-65% of CD3+CD56-NKG2C+ cells.

TCRdb re-called the 5' RACE reads; one entry per CDR3 protein, DNA not given. Recorded here are some 280,000 distinct CDR3 sequences; the top ten clones represent about 0.39%. Germline V lookup: CDR1 MNHNS, CDR2 SASEGT. CDR3 length: 15 residues. Comment on this clonotype: Its antigen is not identified.

Sequenced: blood T cells: a sorted CD56 or NKG2C T cell subset, CD4+ or CD8+ T cells, or bulk PBMC T cells (not recorded which). This TCR was sampled from a man between 18 and 35 years old in good health. The rearrangement uses TRBV6-1 and TRBJ2-1; the D gene TCRdb calls, TRBD1, cannot be checked with no DNA. CDR3 protein: CASTRDRGTYNEQFF.